The rows below give T cell receptor beta chains drawn from one sample of a study of shared clonotypes between healthy human individuals. The assay was immunoSEQ multiplex PCR, and TCRdb's table has in-frame clones only and misses some. Altogether a few million clones are present, 90% to 95% being singletons, with the ten largest covering 0.39%. Sequencing used naive CD4+ T cells from PBMCs. The receptors originated from a man in his late teens or twenties in good health. Some clones in this sample may be carry-over from other donors' samples. Both conserved end residues are part of each CDR3. D genes are given only for firm matches. Clone size, where shown, is once, few, many, or a class for clones that have expanded.

J	V	size	D	CDR3	DNA
TRBJ2-7	TRBV7-3	-	TRBD2	CASSLGGGPLEEQYF	TGTGCCAGCAGCTTAGGGGGAGGGCCACTGGAGGAGCAGTACTTC
TRBJ2-7	TRBV5-1	once	TRBD2	CASSSGTSVYEQYF	TGCGCCAGCAGCTCCGGGACTAGCGTGTACGAGCAGTACTTC
TRBJ2-1	TRBV11-2	-	-	CASSLSPSYNEQFF	TGTGCCAGCAGCTTAAGTCCCAGCTACAATGAGCAGTTCTTC
TRBJ2-1	TRBV5-1	-	-	CASSWPSGESGSNEQFF	TGCGCCAGCAGCTGGCCCTCTGGCGAGAGTGGTAGCAATGAGCAGTTCTTC
TRBJ2-5	TRBV13	-	-	CASSLNGQGHETQYF	TGTGCCAGCAGCTTAAACGGCCAGGGTCACGAGACCCAGTACTTC
TRBJ2-1	TRBV18	once	TRBD2	CASSPPSGRAVYNEQFF	TGTGCCAGCTCACCCCCGAGCGGGAGGGCCGTCTACAATGAGCAGTTCTTC
TRBJ2-7	TRBV7-2	-	-	CASSLFGGAYEQYF	TGTGCCAGCAGCTTATTCGGCGGCGCCTACGAGCAGTACTTC
TRBJ1-2	TRBV4-3	-	TRBD1	CASSRSRSGTAYGYTF	TGCGCCAGCAGCCGGTCAAGATCCGGGACAGCCTATGGCTACACCTTC
TRBJ2-5	TRBV5-5	-	TRBD1	CASSSTTGGFQETQYF	TGTGCCAGCAGCTCCACGACAGGGGGATTCCAAGAGACCCAGTACTTC
TRBJ1-3	TRBV18	-	-	CASSPSGEFSGNTIYF	TGTGCCAGCTCACCATCCGGAGAATTCTCTGGAAACACCATATATTTT
TRBJ1-4	TRBV15	-	-	CATSNNEKLFF	TGTGCCACCAGCAATAATGAAAAACTGTTTTTT
TRBJ2-3	TRBV5-1	-	-	CASSLTQGTDTQYF	TGCGCCAGCAGCTTGACCCAGGGGACAGATACGCAGTATTTT
TRBJ2-3	TRBV7-9	-	-	CASSLALGGNTQYF	TGTGCCAGCAGCTTAGCGCTTGGTGGCAATACGCAGTATTTT
TRBJ1-1	TRBV28	-	-	CASIPRPFNTEAFF	TGTGCCAGCATCCCTCGGCCATTTAACACTGAAGCTTTCTTT
TRBJ2-1	TRBV11-2	-	TRBD1	CASSQRVGQGYNEQFF	TGTGCCAGCAGCCAGAGGGTGGGACAGGGATACAATGAGCAGTTCTTC
TRBJ1-5	TRBV7-9	few	-	CAIGGGNQPQHF	TGTGCCATTGGGGGTGGCAATCAGCCCCAGCATTTT
TRBJ1-3	TRBV6-1	-	-	CAIGEDRISGNTIYF	TGTGCCATCGGGGAAGACAGAATCTCTGGAAACACCATATATTTT
TRBJ1-1	TRBV27	-	-	CASSLSPGVNTEAFF	TGTGCCAGCAGTTTGTCTCCAGGGGTGAACACTGAAGCTTTCTTT
TRBJ2-1	TRBV5-1	-	-	CASSLSPGNEQFF	TGCGCCAGCAGCCTCAGCCCTGGGAATGAGCAGTTCTTC
TRBJ2-2	TRBV9	few	-	CASSPSRPGDPTLTGELFF	TGTGCCAGCAGCCCTTCACGACCGGGAGACCCTACCCTCACCGGGGAGCTGTTTTTT
TRBJ2-5	TRBV4-1	-	-	CASSQNSARIQETQYF	TGCGCCAGCAGCCAAAATTCCGCTAGAATACAAGAGACCCAGTACTTC
TRBJ1-6	TRBV6-5	-	-	CASRSGTTNSPLHF	TGTGCCAGCAGGTCCGGGACGACCAATTCACCCCTCCACTTT
TRBJ2-1	TRBV28	-	TRBD2	CASSELAGWYNEQFF	TGTGCCAGCAGTGAACTAGCGGGATGGTACAATGAGCAGTTCTTC
TRBJ1-2	TRBV6-6	-	-	CASSYGIYGYTF	TGTGCCAGCAGTTACGGCATCTATGGCTACACCTTC
TRBJ2-7	TRBV7-2	-	TRBD2	CASSFWLADYEQYF	TGTGCCAGCAGCTTTTGGCTAGCGGACTACGAGCAGTACTTC
TRBJ1-1	TRBV5-8	-	-	CASSTGGRSNTEAFF	TGTGCCAGCAGCACTGGGGGACGGTCGAACACTGAAGCTTTCTTT
TRBJ2-7	TRBV7-2	-	-	CASSVLGYEQYF	TGTGCCAGCAGCGTTCTAGGATACGAGCAGTACTTC
TRBJ1-4	TRBV25-1	-	-	CASSHNDRINEKLFF	TGTGCCAGCAGCCATAATGACAGAATTAATGAAAAACTGTTTTTT
TRBJ2-7	TRBV18	-	-	CASSPGQSYEQYF	TGTGCCAGCTCACCAGGGCAAAGCTACGAGCAGTACTTC
TRBJ2-3	TRBV6-5	-	-	CASSYAQFRTDTQYF	TGTGCCAGCAGTTACGCCCAGTTCCGCACAGATACGCAGTATTTT
TRBJ2-6	TRBV7-2	-	-	CASAVSGANVLTF	TGTGCCAGCGCAGTATCTGGGGCCAACGTCCTGACTTTC
TRBJ1-2	TRBV7-9	-	-	CASSTRTGALNYGYTF	TGTGCCAGCAGCACACGAACCGGGGCACTAAACTATGGCTACACCTTC
TRBJ2-7	TRBV4-3	-	TRBD2	CASSQTSGSEQYF	TGCGCCAGCAGCCAAACTAGCGGGAGCGAGCAGTACTTC
TRBJ2-1	TRBV9	-	-	CASSVGRQYNEQFF	TGTGCCAGCAGCGTAGGGAGGCAGTACAATGAGCAGTTCTTC
TRBJ2-1	TRBV28	once	TRBD2	CASHAGTSGINEQFF	TGTGCCAGCCACGCTGGGACTAGCGGGATCAATGAGCAGTTCTTC
TRBJ2-5	TRBV30	-	TRBD2	CAWSVAGAGETQYF	TGTGCCTGGAGTGTTGCGGGAGCCGGAGAGACCCAGTACTTC
TRBJ2-5	TRBV10-1	-	TRBD2	CASSESSGRGVETQYF	TGCGCCAGCAGTGAGTCTAGCGGGAGGGGCGTTGAGACCCAGTACTTC
TRBJ2-2	TRBV28	-	-	CASRYRVPGELFF	TGTGCCAGCCGCTACAGGGTCCCCGGGGAGCTGTTTTTT
TRBJ2-2	TRBV18	-	-	CASSPLPDLATGELFF	TGTGCCAGCTCACCACTTCCGGATCTCGCCACCGGGGAGCTGTTTTTT
TRBJ2-1	TRBV5-1	once	-	CASSPDSPVHNEQFF	TGCGCCAGCAGTCCGGACAGCCCCGTCCACAATGAGCAGTTCTTC
TRBJ1-1	TRBV15	-	-	CATRLELNTEAFF	TGTGCCACCCGTTTGGAATTGAACACTGAAGCTTTCTTT
TRBJ1-1	TRBV11-2	-	-	CASSFTGNTEAFF	TGTGCCAGCAGCTTTACAGGGAACACTGAAGCTTTCTTT